This paragraph reports one T cell receptor (beta chain). The source of the sample is a study of blood T cell repertoires in COVID-19. Across the whole study: Sample material is recorded as cDNA or gDNA derived from T cells, B-cell-depleted T cells, or PBMCs.

The CDR3 is 14 amino acids. V shed 8 bases and J 1 base; nucleotides not matched to a gene: 2. Germline V gene data show CDR1 as SNHLY and CDR2 as FYNNEI. Some clones are missing from TCRdb's copy, which holds only in-frame ones; the method was immunoSEQ multiplex PCR. The sample holds around 260,000 clones, about 88% seen once. V is TRBV2 and J is TRBJ2-2; 9 bases align to TRBD1. Sequencing input: peripheral blood. The sequence was collected from a man aged 18 to 30 with active or convalescent COVID-19. CDR3 nucleotide sequence: TGTGCCAGCGGACAGGGGCGGAACACCGGGGAGCTGTTTTTT. It encodes CASGQGRNTGELFF.